Sequencing of this TCR beta chain was carried out in a study of cytomegalovirus exposure and HLA in healthy donors. On this clone: Its specificity is unknown.

PCR amplification relied on 60 Vbeta primers (plus 13 Jbeta primers). Some clones are missing from TCRdb's copy, which holds only in-frame ones; the method was immunoSEQ multiplex PCR. Across fewer than 85,000 clones, the top ten clones capture about 4.2% of the sample. Study-wide points: Rarity characterized most TCR sequences, yet some public TCRs appeared in many donors. A later analysis appeared to link common viral pathogens to several of the most significant clusters.

The ends were cut back, 2 bases at V and 5 bases at J, with 16 bases in the middle. The CDR3 is made up of 15 amino acids. Germline values: CDR1 SGHDT, CDR2 YYEEEE. The chain employs TRBV5-6 and TRBJ2-5; weak D call: TRBD2 (6 bases). The material sequenced was PBMCs. This sequence was found in a young man in good health and CMV-seronegative. CDR3 region: CASSLPRRGGETQYF. The DNA for the CDR3 is TGTGCCAGCAGCTTACCCCGGAGGGGTGGGGAGACCCAGTACTTC.